This T cell receptor beta chain is from a study of shared clonotypes between healthy human individuals. Evenly divided among several immunoSEQ plates was the genomic DNA of each subset. Clones were sequenced by immunoSEQ multiplex PCR, and TCRdb holds only the in-frame ones, with some missing. The table lists around 2.1 million clones, more than 85% of them singletons. V was clipped by 4 bases and J by 8 bases; unmatched bases: 4. CDR3 length: 12 residues. CDR1 is SGHNT and CDR2 is YYREEE in the germline V gene (reference sequence). In the naive CD8 group, cells lacked CD45RO and were positively selected for CCR7, so terminally differentiated effector memory CD45RA+ cells were left out.

The sample was naive CD8+ T cells from PBMCs. This chain joins TRBV5-4 and TRBJ1-1; TRBD1 agrees at 8 bases. The clonotype was recovered from a man between 18 and 29 years old in good health. Some clones in this sample may be carry-over from other donors' samples. The CDR3 loop is CASSIRQGEAFF. In DNA, the CDR3 is TGTGCCAGCAGCATTAGACAGGGGGAAGCTTTCTTT.